The 19 T cell receptor beta chains given below trace back to one sample, sequenced in a study of CD8+CD57+ T cells in acquired aplastic anemia. The study profiled TCR beta VDJ and CDR3 using genomic DNA as template. TCRdb reanalysed the reads using MiXCR and keeps one entry per CDR3 protein. The table includes 250,000 to 300,000 distinct CDR3 sequences, 55% to 65% detected once. The sequencing sample was made of sorted CD4+, CD8+, or CD8+CD57+ T cells (not recorded which) from PBMCs. The receptors derive from a human donor with severe aplastic anemia or a healthy control (not recorded which).

This clonotype was counted at least ten times. The chain combines TRBV12-3 or TRBV12-4 with TRBJ1-2, with 7 bases that match TRBD1. V was clipped by 2 bases and J by 0 bases; unmatched bases: 3. This CDR3 contains 15 residues. The CDR3 spells CASSLWDRANYGYTF. Written as DNA, the CDR3 is TGTGCCAGCAGTTTATGGGACAGAGCTAACTATGGCTACACCTTC.

The rearrangement uses TRBV29-1 and TRBJ2-3; TRBD1 matches at 7 bases. Germline V gene sequence: CDR1 SQVTM, CDR2 ANQGSEA. J gave up 1 base and V 7 bases, and 5 bases lay outside the gene matches. The CDR3 has 13 amino acids. CDR3 sequence (DNA): TGCAGCGGGAGGACAGGCGGCACAGATACGCAGTATTTT. Protein sequence: CSGRTGGTDTQYF.

The chain couples TRBV20-1 to TRBJ1-2; D is possibly TRBD1 (5 bases). The CDR3 is made up of 16 amino acids. Germline assignment: CDR1 DFQATT and CDR2 SNEGSKA (reference sequence). V lost 1 base to trimming and J lost 0 bases, with 15 bases between them. The CDR3 loop reads CSARGQDTEANYGYTF. Here the CDR3 DNA reads TGCAGTGCTAGAGGTCAGGACACTGAAGCTAACTATGGCTACACCTTC.

This chain joins TRBV5-1 and TRBJ2-3; TRBD1 is a possible D gene (5 bases). This CDR3 has 16 amino acids. Trimming removed 0 bases from V and 1 base from J, with 12 bases in between. Germline lookup yields CDR1 SGHRS and CDR2 YFSETQ. CDR3 in amino acids: CASSLGSSRGTDTQYF. CDR3 bases: TGCGCCAGCAGCTTGGGGTCCAGCAGGGGCACAGATACGCAGTATTTT.

This clonotype was detected many times. V and J are TRBV5-8 and TRBJ2-7, with unresolved D. V was cut by 1 base and J by 4 bases, with 6 bases left in between. This CDR3 is built from 12 residues. Germline V lookup: CDR1 SGHTS, CDR2 YDEGEE. CDR3 residues: CASSLPGYEQYF. The CDR3, as DNA: TGTGCCAGCAGCTTGCCCGGGTACGAGCAGTACTTC.

The sample holds many counts of this clonotype. The chain has TRBV4-2 and TRBJ2-7, with TRBD2 matching over 8 bases. V gave up 1 base and J gave up 3 bases; unmatched junction bases: 2. CDR1 and CDR2 (germline): LGHNA, YNFKEQ. The CDR3 spans 14 residues. The CDR3 bases are TGTGCCAGCAGCCAAGTAAGCGGGGGCTACGAGCAGTACTTC. It codes for CASSQVSGGYEQYF.

The chain couples TRBV7-6 to TRBJ1-2; 8 nucleotides match TRBD1. V lost 1 base and J lost 3; bases outside the gene matches: 13. Germline V gene sequence: CDR1 SGHVS, CDR2 FNYEAQ. This CDR3 is 18 amino acids long. The CDR3 protein is CASSLEADRVGSDYGYTF. The DNA for the CDR3 is TGTGCCAGCAGCTTAGAGGCGGACAGGGTAGGATCTGACTATGGCTACACCTTC. Based on the CDR3 plus reference TRBV7-6 and TRBJ1-2, the full variable domain is GAGVSQSPRYKVTKRGQDVALRCDPISGHVSLYWYRQALGQGPEFLTYFNYEAQQDKSGLPNDRFSAERPEGSISTLTIQRTEQRDSAMYRCASSLEADRVGSDYGYTFGSGTRLTVV.

This clonotype appeared many times. CDR3 nucleotide sequence: TGCGCCAGCAGCGGCGTGACAGGGGAGCGCACAGATACGCAGTATTTT. It is translated as CASSGVTGERTDTQYF. The chain employs TRBV5-1 and TRBJ2-3, with 8 bases fitting TRBD1. CDR3 length: 16 residues. The J segment lost 1 base and the V segment lost 4 bases, leaving 8 bases of the junction unmatched. CDR1 is SGHRS and CDR2 is YFSETQ in the germline V gene.

This clonotype was seen a few times. The V call is TRBV20-1, the J call TRBJ2-1; no firm D call. Germline V gives CDR1 DFQATT, CDR2 SNEGSKA (reference sequence). Trimming shortened V by 1 base and J by 3 bases, and 10 bases separated the two germline ends. The CDR3 consists of 14 residues. CDR3 protein: CSARGARGYNEQFF. DNA for the CDR3: TGCAGTGCTAGAGGGGCTAGAGGCTACAATGAGCAGTTCTTC.

The genes are TRBV29-1 and TRBJ2-7; D may be TRBD1 (6 bases). The germline V and J ends were trimmed by 3 bases and 3 bases, with 12 bases remaining between them. The CDR3 length is 13 residues. CDR1 and CDR2 from the germline V gene are SQVTM and ANQGSEA. CDR3 bases: TGCAGCGTTGATTTAGGCAGGGGCTACGAGCAGTACTTC. Encoded protein: CSVDLGRGYEQYF.

The chain joins TRBV7-9 to TRBJ2-7, with 12 bases fitting TRBD2. J gave up 6 bases and V 3 bases, and 6 bases lay outside the gene matches. This CDR3 has 15 residues. The germline V gene encodes CDR1 SEHNR and CDR2 FQNEAQ (reference sequence). The CDR3 sequence is CASSFTSGRLSEQYF. The DNA for the CDR3 is TGTGCCAGCAGCTTCACTAGCGGGAGGCTTAGCGAGCAGTACTTC. Full variable domain (rest looked up from reference TRBV7-9 and TRBJ2-7): DTGVSQNPRHKITKRGQNVTFRCDPISEHNRLYWYRQTLGQGPEFLTYFQNEAQLEKSRLLSDRFSAERPKGSFSTLEIQRTEQGDSAMYLCASSFTSGRLSEQYFGPGTRLTVT.

The V gene is TRBV7-2, the J gene TRBJ2-3; 14 bases are shared with TRBD2. Per the germline V gene, CDR1 is SGHTA and CDR2 is FQGNSA. V lost 5 bases to trimming and J lost 1 base; unmatched junction nucleotides: 5. The CDR3 has 17 residues. CDR3 in DNA: TGTGCCAGCAGCGACGGGACTAGCGGGAGTCGCACAGATACGCAGTATTTT. Amino acid sequence: CASSDGTSGSRTDTQYF.

V is TRBV7-9 and J is TRBJ1-5, with D hard to call. V shed 1 base and J shed 5 bases, with 9 bases lying between them. This CDR3 contains 14 residues. Germline V gene lookup returns CDR1 SEHNR and CDR2 FQNEAQ (reference sequence). As DNA, the CDR3 is TGTGCCAGCAGCTTAGGGTCCAGTGATCAGCCCCAGCATTTT. This encodes CASSLGSSDQPQHF.

This sequence joins TRBV2 and TRBJ2-3, with TRBD2 matching 7 bases. Germline values: CDR1 SNHLY, CDR2 FYNNEI. The CDR3 consists of 18 residues. The J segment lost 2 bases and the V segment lost 0 bases, leaving 11 bases of the junction unmatched. CDR3 region: CASSEALSPSGDTDTQYF. The CDR3 DNA reads TGTGCCAGCAGTGAAGCGCTTTCTCCTAGCGGAGACACAGATACGCAGTATTTT.

V gene TRBV29-1 combines with J gene TRBJ2-7, with D possibly being TRBD1 (6 bases). CDR1 and CDR2 (germline): SQVTM, ANQGSEA. The CDR3 extends over 14 amino acids. The ends were cut back, 7 bases at V and 3 bases at J, with 19 bases in the middle. In DNA, the CDR3 is TGCAGCGCGCCCCGGTTTCAGGGGAGCTACGAGCAGTACTTC. Residues: CSAPRFQGSYEQYF.

The V gene is TRBV29-1, the J gene TRBJ2-1; 8 bases map to TRBD2. J gave up 5 bases and V 3 bases, and 15 bases lay outside the gene matches. This CDR3 has 17 residues. From germline, CDR1 is SQVTM and CDR2 ANQGSEA. The CDR3 protein is CSVDSFGNAGGHNEQFF. In DNA form, the CDR3 reads TGCAGCGTTGATTCCTTCGGGAACGCGGGAGGACACAATGAGCAGTTCTTC.

The rearrangement uses TRBV2 and TRBJ1-1; 10 bases match TRBD1. The V gene's germline CDR1 is SNHLY and CDR2 FYNNEI. The ends lost 4 bases at V and 4 bases at J; junction bases unmatched: 3. The CDR3 runs to 14 residues. CDR3 DNA sequence: TGTGCCAGCAGTGGAGGGACAGGGGTCACTGAAGCTTTCTTT. It yields the protein CASSGGTGVTEAFF.

This clonotype has only a few counts. The V and J genes are TRBV10-3 and TRBJ2-5; tentatively, D is TRBD2 (6 bases). CDR1 and CDR2 from the germline V gene are ENHRY and SYGVKD. V lost 6 bases and J 1 base, leaving 9 bases between the germline ends. The CDR3 totals 13 residues. CDR3 DNA: TGTGCCATCAGGGAGGGAACCCAAGAGACCCAGTACTTC. Amino acid sequence: CAIREGTQETQYF.

V gene TRBV7-9 combines with J gene TRBJ1-1; D not resolved. Between the trimmed V and J ends, which lost 5 bases and 0 bases, there was a span of 10 bases. CDR1 is SEHNR, CDR2 FQNEAQ, per germline (reference sequence). This CDR3 spans 14 amino acids. The CDR3 sequence: CASSPNPLNTEAFF. The CDR3 coding sequence is TGTGCCAGCAGCCCCAATCCCCTGAACACTGAAGCTTTCTTT.